This T cell receptor beta chain derives from a study of blood T cell repertoires in COVID-19. Study summary: PBMCs, B-cell-depleted T cells, or T cells provided the cDNA or gDNA that made up the material.

The junction had 6 bases not matched to a gene; V was cut back by 7 bases and J by 1 base. The CDR3 sequence is 14 residues long. Per the germline V gene, CDR1 is LNHDA and CDR2 is SQIVND (reference sequence). Libraries were prepared by immunoSEQ multiplex PCR; TCRdb keeps only in-frame clonotypes and omits some of them. The sample has about 120,000 clones; approximately 86% are singletons. J is TRBJ2-5 and V is TRBV19; 7 nucleotides align to TRBD2. This TCR came from a human donor in a cohort sampled during active COVID-19. Sequencing was carried out using peripheral blood. CDR3 in DNA: TGTGCCAGTACGCGTGCTAGCGGCCAAGAGACCCAGTACTTC. Translation gives CASTRASGQETQYF.